The rows below give T cell receptor beta chains drawn from one sample of a study of shared clonotypes between healthy human individuals. Produced via immunoSEQ multiplex PCR; TCRdb's table is partial and in-frame only. The repertoire holds some 2,500,000 clones, around 92% seen once, with 0.37% in the top ten. Sequencing was carried out using naive CD4+ T cells from PBMCs. These receptors were collected from a man aged 18 to 29 in good health. Some clones in this sample may be carry-over from other donors' samples. CDR3s include the opening cysteine and the closing phenylalanine or tryptophan. The order of the fields is clone size, V gene, J gene, D gene, CDR3 protein, CDR3 DNA. A D gene is named only where the DNA matches it firmly. The size entry is marked missing in some rows and otherwise reads once, few, many or a size class.

NA	TRBV7-3	TRBJ2-5	TRBD2	CASSQWASGSETQYF	TGTGCCAGCAGCCAATGGGCTAGCGGGAGTGAGACCCAGTACTTC
NA	TRBV7-2	TRBJ1-4	NA	CASSSGAINEKLFF	TGTGCCAGCAGCTCGGGGGCCATTAATGAAAAACTGTTTTTT
NA	TRBV25-1	TRBJ2-1	TRBD2	CATASGNYNEQFF	TGTGCTACGGCTAGCGGGAACTACAATGAGCAGTTCTTC
NA	TRBV28	TRBJ2-1	TRBD1	CASSWDSLNEQFF	TGTGCCAGCAGCTGGGACAGCCTCAATGAGCAGTTCTTC
NA	TRBV14	TRBJ1-2	NA	CASSQGTLFERGYTF	TGTGCCAGCAGCCAAGGGACACTTTTTGAGCGTGGCTACACCTTC
NA	TRBV7-9	TRBJ2-5	TRBD1	CASSSQGGATETQYF	TGTGCCAGCAGCTCCCAAGGGGGCGCGACGGAGACCCAGTACTTC
NA	TRBV27	TRBJ2-3	TRBD2	CASSFIPAGGADTQYF	TGTGCCAGCAGTTTTATCCCGGCGGGAGGGGCAGATACGCAGTATTTT
once	TRBV6-6	TRBJ1-2	NA	CASSYSMDDGGYTF	TGTGCCAGCAGTTACTCAATGGACGACGGGGGCTACACCTTC
NA	TRBV5-4	TRBJ2-3	TRBD2	CASSFLLAGISTDTQYF	TGTGCCAGCAGCTTCCTACTAGCGGGCATTAGCACAGATACGCAGTATTTT
few	TRBV28	TRBJ2-7	NA	CASSSSTLPLSYEQYF	TGTGCCAGCAGTTCATCGACTCTACCACTCTCCTACGAGCAGTACTTC
NA	TRBV4-3	TRBJ2-7	TRBD2	CASSQDRIAGSYEQYF	TGCGCCAGCAGCCAAGACCGAATAGCGGGTAGCTACGAGCAGTACTTC
NA	TRBV7-9	TRBJ1-4	NA	CASSPRGGTNEKLFF	TGTGCCAGCAGCCCCCGGGGGGGGACTAATGAAAAACTGTTTTTT
NA	TRBV6-1	TRBJ1-2	TRBD1	CASSEDGTGLYGYTF	TGTGCCAGCAGTGAGGATGGGACAGGGCTCTATGGCTACACCTTC
once	TRBV5-8	TRBJ1-2	TRBD1	CASSPTGVKYYGYTF	TGTGCCAGCAGCCCGACAGGGGTCAAATACTATGGCTACACCTTC
once	TRBV5-8	TRBJ1-5	NA	CASTRGQYSNQPQHF	TGTGCCAGCACTCGGGGACAATATAGCAATCAGCCCCAGCATTTT
once	TRBV7-6	TRBJ2-3	TRBD1	CASSLDRSSTQYF	TGTGCCAGCAGCTTGGACAGGTCCAGTACGCAGTATTTT
NA	TRBV7-8	TRBJ2-2	TRBD2	CASSLSRGPGLAGRAGELFF	TGTGCCAGCAGCTTAAGTCGAGGACCCGGACTAGCGGGAAGGGCCGGGGAGCTGTTTTTT
NA	TRBV7-2	TRBJ1-5	NA	CASSLAERNQPQHF	TGTGCCAGCAGCTTGGCCGAACGCAATCAGCCCCAGCATTTT
NA	TRBV9	TRBJ2-1	NA	CASSVEGMYNEQFF	TGTGCCAGCAGCGTAGAAGGGATGTACAATGAGCAGTTCTTC
NA	TRBV4-1	TRBJ1-1	NA	CASSQEWSGSGGRAFF	TGCGCCAGCAGCCAAGAGTGGTCCGGGTCCGGAGGGCGAGCTTTCTTT
NA	TRBV7-2	TRBJ2-5	NA	CASSPGSSQETQYF	TGTGCCAGCAGCCCTGGGTCCTCCCAAGAGACCCAGTACTTC